This T cell receptor beta chain came from a study of T cells in lung cancer brain metastases. In the study overall: Most of the roughly 20 patients had smoked, with a median of about 40 pack-years.

Germline V gene sequence: CDR1 MDHEN, CDR2 SYDVKM. CDR3 length: 14 amino acids. The V end was cut by 7 bases, the J end by 0 bases, with 10 bases between. Guided by marked H&E slides, tumor areas were macrodissected from about 5 unstained, deparaffinized approximately 9.7 um sections. The protocol was immunoSEQ multiplex PCR, while the TCRdb copy is restricted to in-frame clones and leaves out a portion. The sample contains roughly 5,000 clones, around nine tenths of which appear only once. V usage is TRBV28 and J usage is TRBJ1-3, with a weak D call TRBD1 (6 bases). This sequence originates from a man between 65 and 80 years old with non-small cell lung cancer. Sequenced input: tumor tissue from the primary lung tumor. The CDR3 protein is CASTTGSSGNTIYF. CDR3 nucleotide sequence: TGTGCCAGCACGACAGGAAGCTCTGGAAACACCATATATTTT. The entire variable domain, with the rest obtained from reference TRBV28 and TRBJ1-3, is as follows: DVKVTQSSRYLVKRTGEKVFLECVQDMDHENMFWYRQDPGLGLRLIYFSYDVKMKEKGDIPEGYSVSREKKERFSLILESASTNQTSMYLCASTTGSSGNTIYFGEGSWLTVV.